Following are 23 T cell receptor beta chains from one sample sequenced in a study of blood T cell repertoires in COVID-19. Using immunoSEQ multiplex PCR, the repertoire was profiled, and TCRdb retains in-frame clones only, with some absent. This table has fewer than 200,000 clones, roughly three quarters appearing once. The sequencing sample was made of peripheral blood. The receptors here all came from a woman between 45 and 60 years old with active or convalescent COVID-19.

The V gene is TRBV12-5, the J gene TRBJ2-1; maybe TRBD2 (5 bases). V lost 6 bases to trimming and J lost 8 bases, with 14 bases between them. Germline CDR1 is LGHNT and CDR2 is FRNRAP. The CDR3 consists of 13 residues. CDR3: CASGSTRSHEQFF. The CDR3 coding sequence is TGTGCTAGTGGAAGCACTAGATCCCATGAGCAGTTCTTC. Combining the CDR3 with reference TRBV12-5 and TRBJ2-1 gives the whole variable domain DARVTQTPRHKVTEMGQEVTMRCQPILGHNTVFWYRQTMMQGLELLAYFRNRAPLDDSGMPKDRFSAEMPDATLATLKIQPSEPRDSAVYFCASGSTRSHEQFFGPGTRLTVL.

The rearrangement joins TRBV27 to TRBJ1-1, with D possibly matching TRBD1 (5 bases). V was pared by 5 bases and J by 3 bases, with 16 bases between. This CDR3 is built from 15 residues. CDR1 and CDR2 from the germline V gene are MNHEY and SMNVEV (reference sequence). The CDR3 is CASSATGIEDTEAFF. In DNA, the CDR3 is TGTGCCAGCAGTGCAACAGGCATCGAGGACACTGAAGCTTTCTTT.

The gene calls are TRBV20-1 and TRBJ2-3; 11 nucleotides line up with TRBD2. CDR1 and CDR2 from the germline V gene are DFQATT and SNEGSKA (reference sequence). The V segment lost 3 bases and the J segment 5 bases; nucleotides outside the gene matches: 13. The CDR3 consists of 17 residues. CDR3 loop: CSASAPSGGKWVDTQYF. In DNA form, the CDR3 reads TGCAGTGCTAGTGCGCCTAGCGGGGGGAAATGGGTAGATACGCAGTATTTT.

The V and J genes are TRBV28 and TRBJ2-6; TRBD2 might be the D (6 bases). The V end was cut by 5 bases, the J end by 0 bases, with 14 bases between. Germline CDR1 MDHEN, CDR2 SYDVKM. The CDR3 is made up of 17 amino acids. CDR3 sequence reads: CASSLAAGPSGANVLTF. CDR3 in DNA: TGTGCCAGCAGTCTCGCGGCGGGGCCCTCTGGGGCCAACGTCCTGACTTTC.

The chain employs TRBV5-1 and TRBJ2-1, with 11 bases identical to TRBD1. The CDR3 contains 16 residues. The junction had 10 bases not matched to a gene; V was cut back by 3 bases and J by 8 bases. CDR1 is SGHRS and CDR2 is YFSETQ in the germline V gene. The CDR3 nucleotides are TGCGCCAGCAGCTACGGCCCGGGACAGGGGGAGGATGAGCAGTTCTTC. As protein: CASSYGPGQGEDEQFF.

V and J are TRBV12-5 and TRBJ2-2; D is undetermined. CDR1 and CDR2 (germline): LGHNT, FRNRAP. The V end lost 2 bases, the J end lost 6 bases, and 16 bases lay between the germline ends. The CDR3 is 16 amino acids. This CDR3 reads CASGLWAGSWPGELFF. The CDR3 DNA follows: TGTGCTAGTGGTTTGTGGGCAGGATCCTGGCCCGGGGAGCTGTTTTTT.

The V and J genes are TRBV3-1 (or the pseudogene TRBV3-2) and TRBJ2-3, with 12 bases lining up with TRBD2. The CDR3 spans 17 residues. Germline-derived CDR1 and CDR2 are LGHDT and YNNKEL (reference sequence). The junction had 4 bases not matched to a gene; V was cut back by 2 bases and J by 1 base. The CDR3 nucleotides are TGTGCCAGCAGCCAACTCGGACTAGCGGGGCGCACAGATACGCAGTATTTT. Translation: CASSQLGLAGRTDTQYF.

The rearrangement uses TRBV7-9 and TRBJ2-3; TRBD1 is a possible D gene (6 bases). This CDR3 has 15 residues. Germline V gives CDR1 SEHNR, CDR2 FQNEAQ (reference sequence). V was shortened by 3 bases and J by 1 base, with 11 bases between the two germline ends. CDR3 sequence (DNA): TGTGCCAGCAGCTTCGACAGGACAGGCACAGATACGCAGTATTTT. It is translated as CASSFDRTGTDTQYF.

The chain carries TRBV5-5 and TRBJ2-5; D is perhaps TRBD1 (6 bases). This CDR3 region has 16 residues. V lost 0 bases and J lost 2, with 14 bases in between. Germline V gene data show CDR1 as SGHKS and CDR2 as YYEKEE (reference sequence). CDR3 nucleotides: TGTGCCAGCAGCTTGGCTGGTATAGGGGGTCAAGAGACCCAGTACTTC. This gives the protein CASSLAGIGGQETQYF.

This clone was seen a handful of times. The chain joins TRBV30 to TRBJ1-5, with D possibly being TRBD1 (5 bases). CDR1 GTSNPN and CDR2 SVGIG come from the germline V gene (reference sequence). V was shortened by 3 bases and J by 5 bases, with 11 bases between the two germline ends. This CDR3 is 13 amino acids long. The CDR3 DNA follows: TGTGCCTGGAGAGACAGCTACGATCAGCCCCAGCATTTT. Translating it yields CAWRDSYDQPQHF. The full variable domain, with the rest looked up from reference TRBV30 and TRBJ1-5, is SQTIHQWPATLVQPVGSPLSLECTVEGTSNPNLYWYRQAAGRGLQLLFYSVGIGQISSEVPQNLSASRPQDRQFILSSKKLLLSDSGFYLCAWRDSYDQPQHFGDGTRLSIL.

The chain couples TRBV19 to TRBJ1-6; 9 bases align to TRBD1. The germline CDR1 and CDR2 sequences are LNHDA and SQIVND (reference sequence). CDR3 length equals 17 residues. Trimming cost V 5 bases and J 0 bases; bases outside gene matches: 5. CDR3 DNA: TGTGCCAGTAGTCCCACAGGGGGCTACTCCTATAATTCACCCCTCCACTTT. Protein sequence: CASSPTGGYSYNSPLHF.

The genes are TRBV4-3 and TRBJ1-2; tentatively, D is TRBD1 (5 bases). The CDR3 consists of 14 residues. Germline CDR1 and CDR2: LGHNA and YSLEER. V shed 1 base and J shed 4 bases, with 10 bases lying between them. The chain's CDR3 is CASSQGGGGYGYTF. The CDR3 DNA is TGCGCCAGCAGCCAAGGGGGGGGAGGCTATGGCTACACCTTC.

CDR3 residues: CASRREGHQPNTEAFF. The CDR3 DNA is TGCGCCAGCAGGCGTGAGGGACACCAGCCGAACACTGAAGCTTTCTTT. V and J are TRBV5-1 and TRBJ1-1; the D gene is possibly TRBD1 (6 bases). CDR1 SGHRS and CDR2 YFSETQ come from the germline V gene. This CDR3 comprises 16 residues. V lost 5 bases and J 1 base, leaving 18 bases between the germline ends.

The chain carries TRBV12-3 or TRBV12-4 and TRBJ2-7, with D unclear. The CDR3 has 13 residues. V lost 6 bases to trimming and J lost 3 bases, with 12 bases between them. CDR3 residues: CASRGRNYYEQYF. CDR3 in DNA: TGTGCCAGCAGAGGCCGGAACTACTACGAGCAGTACTTC.

The rearrangement links TRBV6-2 or TRBV6-3 to TRBJ1-2, with TRBD1 matching 12 bases. CDR3 length: 16 residues. Germline CDR1 and CDR2: MNHEY and SVGEGT. The junction had 3 bases not matched to a gene; V was cut back by 0 bases and J by 4 bases. In nucleotides, the CDR3 is TGTGCCAGCAGTTACTCTGGGACAGGGGGCTTCTATGGCTACACCTTC. Protein product: CASSYSGTGGFYGYTF.

The chain combines TRBV5-1 with TRBJ1-2; tentative D call: TRBD1 (5 bases). The CDR3 spans 14 residues. The ends were cut back, 3 bases at V and 3 bases at J, with 12 bases in the middle. Germline V gene data show CDR1 as SGHRS and CDR2 as YFSETQ. This chain's CDR3 is CASSSGFRDYGYTF. In DNA, the CDR3 is TGCGCCAGCAGCTCAGGGTTTCGGGACTATGGCTACACCTTC. The whole variable domain, filled in from reference TRBV5-1 and TRBJ1-2, reads KAGVTQTPRYLIKTRGQQVTLSCSPISGHRSVSWYQQTPGQGLQFLFEYFSETQRNKGNFPGRFSGRQFSNSRSEMNVSTLELGDSALYLCASSSGFRDYGYTFGSGTRLTVV.

The V and J genes are TRBV6-2 or TRBV6-3 and TRBJ2-1; tentatively, D is TRBD2 (6 bases). Trimming stripped 5 bases from V and 8 bases from J, with 16 bases between. Germline-derived CDR1 and CDR2 are MNHEY and SVGEGT. CDR3 length: 14 residues. The CDR3 coding sequence is TGTGCCAGCAGTAGGGCCAGACCGGGGGATGAGCAGTTCTTC. Translating gives CASSRARPGDEQFF.

The chain combines TRBV11-2 with TRBJ2-1; tentatively, D is TRBD2 (7 bases). CDR3 size: 16 residues. Germline assignment: CDR1 SGHAT and CDR2 FQNNGV. With 6 bases removed from V and 3 bases from J, the gap between germline ends came to 18 bases. The DNA for the CDR3 is TGTGCCAGCAGTGTTAGGACGGGGGGCCACTACAATGAGCAGTTCTTC. This gives the protein CASSVRTGGHYNEQFF.

In this sample, this clone turned up a few times. This sequence joins TRBV6-6 and TRBJ1-1; D gene uncertain. Trimming removed 7 bases at V and 4 bases at J, with 7 bases between. The germline gives CDR1 MNHNY, CDR2 SVGAGI (reference sequence). The CDR3 covers 11 residues. CDR3 sequence (DNA): TGTGCCAGCACCGTGTCCACTGAAGCTTTCTTT. Translation: CASTVSTEAFF.

The chain carries TRBV4-1 and TRBJ2-7; D might be TRBD2 (5 bases). Germline-derived CDR1 and CDR2 are MGHRA and YSYEKL. With 3 bases removed from V and 4 bases from J, the gap between germline ends came to 13 bases. This CDR3 contains 14 residues. CDR3 DNA: TGCGCCAGCAGCCAGGGCATTACGGGATACGAGCAGTACTTC. Residues: CASSQGITGYEQYF.

The chain is built from TRBV16 and TRBJ1-6; 8 bases map to TRBD1. The germline CDR1 and CDR2 sequences are KGHSY and FQNENV. CDR3 size: 16 residues. The V segment lost 5 bases and the J segment 1 base; nucleotides outside the gene matches: 4. The DNA of the CDR3 is TGTGCCAGCAGCGGACAGGGCGCGTCCTATAATTCACCCCTCCACTTT. Amino acids: CASSGQGASYNSPLHF.

This clone was observed once. This chain links TRBV7-2 with TRBJ2-3, with TRBD2 matching 8 bases. Losses at the gene ends were 5 bases for V and 1 base for J; bases not matched to a gene: 5. The CDR3 runs to 15 residues. The germline gives CDR1 SGHTA, CDR2 FQGNSA. CDR3 amino acids: CASSPREGRTDTQYF. CDR3 coding DNA: TGTGCCAGCAGCCCTCGGGAGGGGCGCACAGATACGCAGTATTTT.

The J gene is TRBJ1-6, the V gene TRBV7-9; TRBD1 aligns across 7 bases. With 1 base clipped from V and 8 bases from J, the junction kept 5 bases outside the gene matches. The CDR3 totals 15 residues. The V gene's germline CDR1 is SEHNR and CDR2 FQNEAQ (reference sequence). Here the CDR3 reads CASSLVAGGDSPLHF. For the CDR3, the DNA is TGTGCCAGCAGCTTAGTGGCAGGGGGAGATTCACCCCTCCACTTT.